This TCR beta chain was sequenced in a study of blood T cell repertoires in COVID-19 (dated by TCRdb to between 2020 and 2021). For context, the study as a whole: Samples from collaborators originated in the United States, Italy and Spain and spanned both the acute and convalescent phases of COVID-19. The material from the prospective study consisted of cDNA or gDNA derived from T cells, B-cell-depleted T cells, or PBMCs. Subjects who had been exposed to COVID-19, were actively infected with it, or had recovered from it provided the deeply sampled blood TCRbeta repertoires that made up the dataset. The repertoires were released in a freely available public database intended as a resource for research on the immune response to SARS-CoV-2. The samples were drawn from the first 160 participants of the ongoing ImmuneRACE study and from some 1,300 subjects provided by 6 global collaborators. The sample metadata nearly always contained a de-identified subject ID, COVID-19 status, age in years and sex. HLA class I and class II types, where available, came from metadata supplied by the sample provider rather than from assay-based typing.

The immunoSEQ Assay, a bias-controlled multiplex PCR, was used to amplify TCRbeta CDR3 regions from genomic DNA. The paper's data handling went like this. The number of nucleated cells in each sample was estimated by amplification of reference gene primers within the assay. To quantify the absolute abundance of each unique TCRbeta CDR3 rearrangement, sequence reads were collapsed and filtered. For each sample, productive Simpson clonality was calculated by taking the square root of Simpson's diversity index across productive rearrangements. Imported from immuneACCESS, the table was reduced by TCRdb to in-frame sequences with V and J called. These copies leave out some clones; in studies compared against another copy, an unresolved V gene accounts for under half, and the cause of the remainder is not known. Clone size and V and J calls were adopted from that table, with D and trimming inferred from the DNA. Here the sample has some 250,000 clones; 80% to 90% occur a single time. The ten largest clones add up to 1.9% of the sample.

This clone was detected only once. Its target antigen remains unknown. Within one base of it there is no much larger clone, and no base qualities were kept. The full study reports these points: How much clinical and demographic metadata was included differed by source and by participant, and the metadata was provided uncurated.

The germline V gene provides CDR1 MNHEY and CDR2 SVGAGI. Deletion took 5 bases off V and 6 bases off J, with a span of 17 bases between the germline ends. There are 15 amino acids in the CDR3, from cysteine to phenylalanine inclusive. Of all the DNA, just the CDR3 is kept, 45 bases in frame from base 1. Participants in the prospective study were enrolled through a virtual design, were aged about 18 to 100 years, and lived in roughly 25 United States geographic areas. In the prospective study, participants were assigned to cohorts based on the clinical history participants reported in a screening survey and a study questionnaire. ImmuneRACE Cohort 3 recovered participants were defined by two consecutive negative NP/OP PCR tests, healthcare professional clearance, or symptom resolution. Each participant in the prospective study had whole blood, serum and a nasopharyngeal or oropharyngeal swab collected by mobile phlebotomists. Prospective study participants could optionally give additional blood draws and questionnaires over an approximately 2-month period. Before DNA extraction, prospective study blood samples were shipped either frozen or at room temperature.

Sequenced: PBMCs or T cells enriched from blood (not recorded which). The V gene is TRBV6-5 and the J gene is TRBJ1-5, with TRBD1 tentatively as D gene (6 bases match). This clonotype was obtained from a woman in her fifties or sixties who had recovered from COVID-19. The DNA reads as follows: TGTGCCAGCAGTAGGGACACCGCCAGTGGTCAGCCCCAGCATTTT. Protein translation: CASSRDTASGQPQHF.